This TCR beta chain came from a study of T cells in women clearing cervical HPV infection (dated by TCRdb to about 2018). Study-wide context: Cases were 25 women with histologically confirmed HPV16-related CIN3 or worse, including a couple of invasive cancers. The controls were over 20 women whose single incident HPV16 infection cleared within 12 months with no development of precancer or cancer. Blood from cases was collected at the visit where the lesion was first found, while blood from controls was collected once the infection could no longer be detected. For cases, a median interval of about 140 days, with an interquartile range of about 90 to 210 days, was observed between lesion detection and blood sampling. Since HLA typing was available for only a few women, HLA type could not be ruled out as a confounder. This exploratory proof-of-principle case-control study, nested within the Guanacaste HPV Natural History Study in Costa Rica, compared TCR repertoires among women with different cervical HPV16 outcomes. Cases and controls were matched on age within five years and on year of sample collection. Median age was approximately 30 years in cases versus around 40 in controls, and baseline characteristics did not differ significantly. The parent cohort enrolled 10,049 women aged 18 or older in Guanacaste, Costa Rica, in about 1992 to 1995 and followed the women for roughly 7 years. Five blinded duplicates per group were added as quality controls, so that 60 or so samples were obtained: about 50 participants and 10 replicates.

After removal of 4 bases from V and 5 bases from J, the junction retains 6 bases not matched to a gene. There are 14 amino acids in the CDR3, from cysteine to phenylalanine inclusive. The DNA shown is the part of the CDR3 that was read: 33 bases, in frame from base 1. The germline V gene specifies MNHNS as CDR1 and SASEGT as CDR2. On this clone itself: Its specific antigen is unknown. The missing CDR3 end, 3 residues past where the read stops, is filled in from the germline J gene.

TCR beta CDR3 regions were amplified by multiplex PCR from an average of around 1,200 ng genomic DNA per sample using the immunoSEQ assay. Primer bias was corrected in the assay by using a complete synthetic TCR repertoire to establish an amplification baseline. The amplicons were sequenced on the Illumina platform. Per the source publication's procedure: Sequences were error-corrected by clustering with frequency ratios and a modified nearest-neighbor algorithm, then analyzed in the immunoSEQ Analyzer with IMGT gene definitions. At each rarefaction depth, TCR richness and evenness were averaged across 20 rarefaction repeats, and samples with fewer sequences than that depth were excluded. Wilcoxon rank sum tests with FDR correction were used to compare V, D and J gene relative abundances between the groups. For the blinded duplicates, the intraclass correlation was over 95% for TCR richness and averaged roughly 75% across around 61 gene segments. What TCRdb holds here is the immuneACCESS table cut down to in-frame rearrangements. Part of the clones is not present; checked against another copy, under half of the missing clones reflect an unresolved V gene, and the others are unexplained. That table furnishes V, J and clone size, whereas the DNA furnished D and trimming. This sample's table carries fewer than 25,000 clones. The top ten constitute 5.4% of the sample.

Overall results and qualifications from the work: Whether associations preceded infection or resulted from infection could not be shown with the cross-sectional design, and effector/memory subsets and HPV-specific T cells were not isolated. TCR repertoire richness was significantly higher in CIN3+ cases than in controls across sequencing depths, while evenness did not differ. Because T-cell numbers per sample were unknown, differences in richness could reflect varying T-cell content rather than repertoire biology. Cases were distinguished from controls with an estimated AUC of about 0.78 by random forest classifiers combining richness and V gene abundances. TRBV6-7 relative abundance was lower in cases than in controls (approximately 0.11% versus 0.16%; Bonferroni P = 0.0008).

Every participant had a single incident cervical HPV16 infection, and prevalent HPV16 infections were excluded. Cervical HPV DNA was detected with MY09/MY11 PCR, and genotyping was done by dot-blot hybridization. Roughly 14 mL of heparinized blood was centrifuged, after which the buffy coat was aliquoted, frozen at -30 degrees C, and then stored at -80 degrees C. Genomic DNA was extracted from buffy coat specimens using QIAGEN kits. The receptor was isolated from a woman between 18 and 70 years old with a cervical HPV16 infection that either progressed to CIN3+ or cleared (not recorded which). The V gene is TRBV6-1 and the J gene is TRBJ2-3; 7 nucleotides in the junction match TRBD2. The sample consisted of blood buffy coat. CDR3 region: CASSVGGRVDTQYF. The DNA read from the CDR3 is TGTGCCAGCAGTGTTGGGGGGAGGGTAGATACG.